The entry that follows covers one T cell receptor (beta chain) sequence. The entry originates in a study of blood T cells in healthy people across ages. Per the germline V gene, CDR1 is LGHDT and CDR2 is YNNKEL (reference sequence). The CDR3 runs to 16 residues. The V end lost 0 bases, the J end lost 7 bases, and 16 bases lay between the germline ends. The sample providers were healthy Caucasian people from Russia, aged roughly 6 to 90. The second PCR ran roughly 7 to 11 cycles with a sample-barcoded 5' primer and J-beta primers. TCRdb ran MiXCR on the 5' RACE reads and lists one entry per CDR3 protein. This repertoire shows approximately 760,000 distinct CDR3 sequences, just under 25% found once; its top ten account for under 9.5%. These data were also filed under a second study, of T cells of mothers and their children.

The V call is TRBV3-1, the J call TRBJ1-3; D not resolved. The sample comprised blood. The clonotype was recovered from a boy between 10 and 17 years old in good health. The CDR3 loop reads CASSQDGTPWSNTIYF. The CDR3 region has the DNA TGTGCCAGCAGCCAAGATGGAACCCCCTGGAGTAACACCATATATTTT.